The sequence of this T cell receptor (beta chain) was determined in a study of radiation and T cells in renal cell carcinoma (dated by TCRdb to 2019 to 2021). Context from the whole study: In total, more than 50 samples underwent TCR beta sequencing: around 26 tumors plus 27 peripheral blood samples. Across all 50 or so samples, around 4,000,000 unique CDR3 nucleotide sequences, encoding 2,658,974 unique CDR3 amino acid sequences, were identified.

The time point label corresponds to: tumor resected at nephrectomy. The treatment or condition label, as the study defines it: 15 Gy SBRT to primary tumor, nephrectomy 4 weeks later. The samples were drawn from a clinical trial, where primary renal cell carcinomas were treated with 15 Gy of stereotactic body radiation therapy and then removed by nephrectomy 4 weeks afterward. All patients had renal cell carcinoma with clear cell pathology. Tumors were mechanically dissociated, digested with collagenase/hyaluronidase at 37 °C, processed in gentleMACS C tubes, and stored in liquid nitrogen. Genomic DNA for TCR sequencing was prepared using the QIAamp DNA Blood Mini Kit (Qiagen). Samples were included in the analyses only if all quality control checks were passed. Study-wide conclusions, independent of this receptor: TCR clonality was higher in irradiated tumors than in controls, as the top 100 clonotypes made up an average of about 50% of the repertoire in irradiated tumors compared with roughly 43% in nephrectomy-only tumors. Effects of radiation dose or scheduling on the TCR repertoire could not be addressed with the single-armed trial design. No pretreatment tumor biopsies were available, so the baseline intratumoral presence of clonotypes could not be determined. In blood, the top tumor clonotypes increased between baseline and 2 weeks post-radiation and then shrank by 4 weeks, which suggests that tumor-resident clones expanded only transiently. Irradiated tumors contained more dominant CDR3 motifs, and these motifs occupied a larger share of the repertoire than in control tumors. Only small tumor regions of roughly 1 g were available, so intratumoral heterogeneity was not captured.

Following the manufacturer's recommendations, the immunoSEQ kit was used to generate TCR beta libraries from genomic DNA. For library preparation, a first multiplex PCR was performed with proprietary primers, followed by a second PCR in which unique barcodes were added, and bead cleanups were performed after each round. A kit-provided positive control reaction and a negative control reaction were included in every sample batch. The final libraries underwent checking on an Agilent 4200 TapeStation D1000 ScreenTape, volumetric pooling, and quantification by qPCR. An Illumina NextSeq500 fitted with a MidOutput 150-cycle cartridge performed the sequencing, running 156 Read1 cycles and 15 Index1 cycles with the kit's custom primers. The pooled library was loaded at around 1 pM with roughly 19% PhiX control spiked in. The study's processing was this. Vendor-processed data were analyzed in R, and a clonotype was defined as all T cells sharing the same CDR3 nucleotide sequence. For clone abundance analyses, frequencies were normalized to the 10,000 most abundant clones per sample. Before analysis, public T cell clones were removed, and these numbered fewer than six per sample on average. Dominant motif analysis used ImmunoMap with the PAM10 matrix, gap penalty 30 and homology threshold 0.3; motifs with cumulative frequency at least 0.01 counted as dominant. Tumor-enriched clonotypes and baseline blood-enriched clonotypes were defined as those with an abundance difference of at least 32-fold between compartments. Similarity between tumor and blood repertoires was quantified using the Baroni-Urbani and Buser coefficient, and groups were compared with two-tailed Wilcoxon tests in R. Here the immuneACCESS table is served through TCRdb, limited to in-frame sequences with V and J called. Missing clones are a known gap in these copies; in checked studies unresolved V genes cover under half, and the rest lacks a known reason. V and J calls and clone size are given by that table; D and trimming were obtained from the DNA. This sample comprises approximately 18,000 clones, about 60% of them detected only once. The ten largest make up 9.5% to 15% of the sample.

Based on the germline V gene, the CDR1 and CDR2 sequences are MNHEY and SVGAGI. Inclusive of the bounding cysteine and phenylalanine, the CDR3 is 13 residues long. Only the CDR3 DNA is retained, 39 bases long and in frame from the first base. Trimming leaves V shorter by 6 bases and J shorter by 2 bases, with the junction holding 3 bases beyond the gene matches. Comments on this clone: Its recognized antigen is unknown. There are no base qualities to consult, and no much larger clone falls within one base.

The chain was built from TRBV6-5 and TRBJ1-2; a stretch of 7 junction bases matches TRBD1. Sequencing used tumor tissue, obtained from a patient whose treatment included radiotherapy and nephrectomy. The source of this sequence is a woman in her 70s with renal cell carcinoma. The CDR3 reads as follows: CASRRDSNYGYTF. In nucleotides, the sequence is TGTGCCAGCAGGCGGGACAGCAACTATGGCTACACCTTC.